The entry below gives a single T cell receptor (beta chain) sequence along with its context. Its antigen is currently unknown. The sample comes from a study of cytomegalovirus exposure and HLA in healthy donors. Both 60 Vbeta primers and 13 Jbeta primers went into the PCR. Sequencing used immunoSEQ multiplex PCR; TCRdb keeps in-frame clones, though not all of them. The sample lists about 150,000 clones, approximately 80% occurring once. Unrecorded immune exposure was likely among donors, who were nominally healthy when sampled. General observations from the study: Earlier analysis found most TCR beta V segments productive about 87% or about 30% of the time. Later on, an analysis found that several of the most significant clusters appeared to be linked to common viral pathogens, which included parvovirus B19.

V dropped 4 bases and J dropped 0 bases, with 16 bases sitting between them. The CDR3 extends over 17 amino acids. The germline gives CDR1 ENHRY, CDR2 SYGVKD. The sequence was obtained from a man younger than 45 in good health and CMV-seronegative. V and J are TRBV10-3 and TRBJ1-3, with D possibly matching TRBD1 (6 bases). Source material: PBMCs. The CDR3 region has the DNA TGTGCCATCAGTGCCAACCAAGGGGGAGCCTCTGGAAACACCATATATTTT. Protein: CAISANQGGASGNTIYF.